Presented here are 6 T cell receptor beta chains from one specimen sequenced in a study of CD8 T cells in Susac syndrome. Random hexamers primed reverse transcription of roughly 0.45 to 1 ug RNA. TCRdb reanalysed the immunoSEQ multiplex PCR reads using MiXCR and keeps one entry per CDR3 protein. The table has about 190,000 distinct CDR3 sequences, nearly 97% seen once. The source material was CD4+ T cells from PBMCs. These receptor sequences come from a human donor with Susac syndrome.

This chain links TRBV5-1 with TRBJ2-3; D is perhaps TRBD1 or TRBD2 (5 bases each). Trimming pared 5 bases from V and 4 bases from J, leaving 14 bases between. The CDR3 has 14 residues. Germline CDR1 reads SGHRS; CDR2 reads YFSETQ. The CDR3 loop reads CASRAGTDADTQYF. CDR3 nucleotide sequence: TGCGCCAGCAGGGCCGGGACGGATGCAGATACGCAGTATTTT. The variable domain in full, completed from reference TRBV5-1 and TRBJ2-3, reads KAGVTQTPRYLIKTRGQQVTLSCSPISGHRSVSWYQQTPGQGLQFLFEYFSETQRNKGNFPGRFSGRQFSNSRSEMNVSTLELGDSALYLCASRAGTDADTQYFGPGTRLTVL.

This chain links TRBV28 with TRBJ2-7, with 8 bases that match TRBD1. Trimming removed 5 bases from V and 6 bases from J; junction bases left unmatched: 9. The CDR3 covers 14 residues. Germline CDR1 and CDR2: MDHEN and SYDVKM. The CDR3 nucleotides are TGTGCCAGCAGTCTGGGACAGGTGGAAGGCGAGCAGTACTTC. Translating it yields CASSLGQVEGEQYF.

In DNA, the CDR3 is TGCGCCAGCAGAAGCCTACAGGGAGGAACCTCTGGCTACACCTTC. Translated: CASRSLQGGTSGYTF. V usage is TRBV5-1 and J usage is TRBJ1-2; D is possibly TRBD1 (6 bases). The V end lost 5 bases, the J end lost 7 bases, and 21 bases lay between the germline ends. Germline CDR1 is SGHRS and CDR2 is YFSETQ. There are 15 residues in the CDR3.

The rearrangement uses TRBV14 and TRBJ1-2; D unresolved. V lost 1 base and J lost 7, with 13 bases in between. Germline CDR1 and CDR2: SGHDN and FVKESK. The CDR3 consists of 14 residues. The CDR3 is CASSQASGFFGYTF. As DNA, the CDR3 is TGTGCCAGCAGCCAAGCCTCCGGGTTCTTTGGCTACACCTTC. Full variable domain (rest looked up from reference TRBV14 and TRBJ1-2): EAGVTQFPSHSVIEKGQTVTLRCDPISGHDNLYWYRRVMGKEIKFLLHFVKESKQDESGMPNNRFLAERTGGTYSTLKVQPAELEDSGVYFCASSQASGFFGYTFGSGTRLTVV.

The chain recombines TRBV20-1 with TRBJ1-2, with D perhaps matching TRBD1 (5 bases). Germline V CDR1 and CDR2: DFQATT, SNEGSKA (reference sequence). V shed 5 bases and J shed 8 bases, with 24 bases lying between them. This CDR3 contains 15 residues. Here the CDR3 DNA reads TGCAGTGCTTTACCGCCCCGGGGGGGGGAAGGGGGCTACACCTTC. Its translation: CSALPPRGGEGGYTF.

V is TRBV20-1 and J is TRBJ2-1, with 8 bases matching TRBD1. The CDR3 is 15 amino acids. CDR1 DFQATT and CDR2 SNEGSKA come from the germline V gene (reference sequence). V shed 0 bases and J 8 bases; nucleotides not matched to a gene: 9. The CDR3: CSARDPGQGADEQFF. Written as DNA, the CDR3 is TGCAGTGCTAGAGATCCGGGCCAGGGGGCGGATGAGCAGTTCTTC.